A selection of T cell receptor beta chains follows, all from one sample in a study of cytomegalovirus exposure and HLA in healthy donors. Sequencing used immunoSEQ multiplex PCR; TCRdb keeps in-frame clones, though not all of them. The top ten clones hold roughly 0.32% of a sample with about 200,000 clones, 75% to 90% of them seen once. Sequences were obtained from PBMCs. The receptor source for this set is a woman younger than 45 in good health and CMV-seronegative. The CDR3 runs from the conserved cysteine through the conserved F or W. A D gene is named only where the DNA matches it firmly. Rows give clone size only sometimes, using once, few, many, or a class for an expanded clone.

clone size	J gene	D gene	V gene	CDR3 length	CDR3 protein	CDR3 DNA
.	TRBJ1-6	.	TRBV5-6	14	CASSLDRGLSPLHF	TGTGCCAGCAGCTTGGATCGAGGTCTTTCACCCCTCCACTTT
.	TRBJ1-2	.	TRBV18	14	CASSPPQGYYGYTF	TGTGCCAGCTCACCGCCACAGGGATACTATGGCTACACCTTC
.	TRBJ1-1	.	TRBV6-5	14	CASSYSREGTEAFF	TGTGCCAGCAGTTACTCAAGGGAGGGGACTGAAGCTTTCTTT
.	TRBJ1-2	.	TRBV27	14	CASSLAGGSYGYTF	TGTGCCAGCAGTTTAGCGGGTGGTTCTTATGGCTACACCTTC
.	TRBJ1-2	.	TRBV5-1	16	CASSLEAGGSNYGYTF	TGCGCCAGCAGCTTGGAGGCGGGGGGTTCGAACTATGGCTACACCTTC
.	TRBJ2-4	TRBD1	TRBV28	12	CASSTPGQNQYF	TGTGCCAGCAGTACCCCGGGACAGAATCAGTACTTC
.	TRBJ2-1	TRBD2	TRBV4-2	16	CASSQEGGSSYNEQFF	TGTGCCAGCAGCCAAGAAGGCGGGAGCTCCTACAATGAGCAGTTCTTC
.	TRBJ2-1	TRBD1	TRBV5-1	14	CASSMDRPEGEQFF	TGCGCCAGCAGCATGGACAGGCCCGAAGGTGAGCAGTTCTTC
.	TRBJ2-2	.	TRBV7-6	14	CASSSGIDTGELFF	TGTGCCAGCAGCTCAGGGATAGACACCGGGGAGCTGTTTTTT
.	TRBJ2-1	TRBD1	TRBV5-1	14	CASSVAGGRNEQFF	TGCGCCAGCAGCGTGGCAGGGGGTCGCAATGAGCAGTTCTTC
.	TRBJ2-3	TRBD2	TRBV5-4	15	CASSSSGGAPDTQYF	TGTGCCAGCAGCTCTAGCGGGGGGGCCCCTGATACGCAGTATTTT
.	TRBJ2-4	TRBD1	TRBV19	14	CASSLGQGRNIQYF	TGTGCCAGTAGTCTCGGACAGGGGAGAAACATTCAGTACTTC
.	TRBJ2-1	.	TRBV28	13	CASVTGFYNEQFF	TGTGCCAGCGTTACAGGTTTTTACAATGAGCAGTTCTTC
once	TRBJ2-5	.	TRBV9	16	CASSVLPLGSRETQYF	TGTGCCAGCAGCGTTTTACCCCTCGGGAGCCGGGAGACCCAGTACTTC
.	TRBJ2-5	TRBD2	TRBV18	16	CASSLTGLAVQETQYF	TGTGCCAGCTCACTAACGGGACTAGCGGTACAAGAGACCCAGTACTTC
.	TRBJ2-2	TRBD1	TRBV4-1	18	CASSHLGQVGVYTGELFF	TGCGCCAGCAGCCACCTTGGACAGGTGGGGGTGTACACCGGGGAGCTGTTTTTT
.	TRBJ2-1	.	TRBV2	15	CASRRDRSSYNEQFF	TGTGCCAGCAGGCGGGACCGGAGCTCCTACAATGAGCAGTTCTTC
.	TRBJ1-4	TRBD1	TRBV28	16	CASSDPRDSFNEKLFF	TGTGCCAGCAGTGACCCCCGGGACAGTTTTAATGAAAAACTGTTTTTT
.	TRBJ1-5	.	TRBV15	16	CATSSRSNEFNQPQHF	TGTGCCACCAGCAGTAGGAGTAACGAATTCAATCAGCCCCAGCATTTT
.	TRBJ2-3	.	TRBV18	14	CASSPPVGTGTQYF	TGTGCCAGCTCACCACCTGTCGGCACAGGTACGCAGTATTTT
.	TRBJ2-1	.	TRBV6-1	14	CASKTGGAYNEQFF	TGTGCCAGCAAGACTGGAGGAGCCTACAATGAGCAGTTCTTC
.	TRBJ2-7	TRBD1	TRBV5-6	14	CASSLGQGPYEQYF	TGTGCCAGCAGCTTGGGACAGGGACCTTACGAGCAGTACTTC
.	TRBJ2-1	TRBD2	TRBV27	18	CASSPRVSGTSGYNEQFF	TGTGCCAGCAGTCCCCGGGTTAGCGGGACCTCTGGCTACAATGAGCAGTTCTTC
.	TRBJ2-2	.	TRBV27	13	CASSFGGTGELFF	TGTGCCAGCAGTTTCGGAGGCACCGGGGAGCTGTTTTTT
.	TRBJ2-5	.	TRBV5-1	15	CASSLGLPSQETQYF	TGCGCCAGCAGCTTGGGGCTCCCATCCCAAGAGACCCAGTACTTC
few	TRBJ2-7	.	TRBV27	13	CASSGTNHYEQYF	TGTGCCAGCAGTGGGACAAATCACTACGAGCAGTACTTC
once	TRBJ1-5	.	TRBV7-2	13	CASSLEVFGPQHF	TGTGCCAGCAGCTTGGAGGTGTTCGGGCCCCAGCATTTT
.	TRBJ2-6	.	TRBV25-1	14	CASSRTDGTNVLTF	TGTGCCAGCAGTAGGACAGATGGGACCAACGTCCTGACTTTC
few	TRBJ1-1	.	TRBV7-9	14	CASSSWNRNTEAFF	TGTGCCAGCAGCTCCTGGAACAGGAACACTGAAGCTTTCTTT
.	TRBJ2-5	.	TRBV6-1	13	CASMRGPQETQYF	TGTGCCAGCATGCGGGGACCTCAAGAGACCCAGTACTTC
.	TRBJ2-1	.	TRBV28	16	CASSFPQGGSYNEQFF	TGTGCCAGCAGCTTCCCCCAGGGGGGATCCTACAATGAGCAGTTCTTC
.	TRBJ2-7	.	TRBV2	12	CASSMGSYEQYF	TGTGCCAGCAGTATGGGGAGCTACGAGCAGTACTTC
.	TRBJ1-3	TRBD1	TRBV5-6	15	CASSSLGTDGNTIYF	TGTGCCAGCAGCTCTCTCGGGACAGATGGAAACACCATATATTTT
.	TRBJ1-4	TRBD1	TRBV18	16	CASSAGQGATVAELFF	TGTGCCAGCTCGGCAGGACAGGGGGCCACCGTGGCGGAACTGTTTTTT
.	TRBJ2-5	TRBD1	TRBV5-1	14	CASRRDRGQETQYF	TGCGCCAGCAGGCGGGACAGGGGTCAAGAGACCCAGTACTTC
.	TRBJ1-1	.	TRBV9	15	CASSRNGQPNTEAFF	TGTGCCAGCAGCAGAAACGGACAACCGAACACTGAAGCTTTCTTT
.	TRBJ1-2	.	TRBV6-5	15	CASRRDSWANYGYTF	TGTGCCAGCAGACGAGACAGCTGGGCGAACTATGGCTACACCTTC
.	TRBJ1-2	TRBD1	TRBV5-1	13	CASSSDREDGYTF	TGCGCCAGCAGCTCGGACAGGGAGGATGGCTACACCTTC
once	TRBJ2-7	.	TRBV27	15	CASSLWPGPTGEQYF	TGTGCCAGCAGTTTATGGCCAGGGCCCACCGGAGAGCAGTACTTC
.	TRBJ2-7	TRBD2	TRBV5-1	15	CASSLGMGLDKEQYF	TGCGCCAGCAGCTTGGGTATGGGACTAGATAAAGAGCAGTACTTC
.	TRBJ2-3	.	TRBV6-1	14	CASEQGASTDTQYF	TGTGCCAGCGAACAGGGAGCTAGCACAGATACGCAGTATTTT
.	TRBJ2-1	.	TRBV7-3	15	CASSPGLPEYNEQFF	TGTGCCAGCAGCCCGGGACTCCCAGAATACAATGAGCAGTTCTTC
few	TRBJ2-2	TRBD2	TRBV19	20	CASSGPRGTSGGKYTGELFF	TGTGCCAGTAGTGGGCCTAGAGGGACTAGCGGGGGGAAATACACCGGGGAGCTGTTTTTT
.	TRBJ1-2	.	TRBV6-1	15	CASSVPTVWARGYTF	TGTGCCAGCAGTGTCCCTACAGTGTGGGCCAGAGGCTACACCTTC